This TCR beta chain was obtained from a study of cytomegalovirus exposure and HLA in healthy donors. The PCR contained 60 Vbeta and 13 Jbeta primers. The table came from immunoSEQ multiplex PCR; TCRdb's copy has only in-frame clones and leaves some out. The sample lists about 120,000 clones; around three quarters were seen once. Healthy bone marrow donors made up the cohort. Trimming removed 0 bases at V and 7 bases at J, with 15 bases between. The CDR3 runs 15 residues. The germline gives CDR1 LGHNA, CDR2 YSLEER. The receptor's source is a man aged 25-45 years in good health and CMV-seropositive. Sequencing was performed on PBMCs. V gene TRBV4-3 combines with J gene TRBJ1-2; D may be TRBD1 (5 bases). The CDR3 DNA reads as TGCGCCAGCAGCCAAGATCTGGGCAGGGAAGGTGGCTACACCTTC. Amino acids: CASSQDLGREGGYTF.